This TCR beta chain was observed in a study of T cells in Graves' hyperthyroidism and ophthalmopathy. In its sample, this clonotype was seen once. The antigen is not known. Amplification of TCR beta CDR3 regions used RNA as the template. When the TCR CDR3 underwent first-round RT-PCR, the HTBI primer set was used. TCRdb reprocessed the multiplex PCR reads with MiXCR, giving one entry per CDR3 protein. The table shows roughly 500,000 distinct CDR3 sequences, with 46% occurring only once. The CDR3 contains 13 residues. V lost 10 bases and J 10 bases, leaving 17 bases between the germline ends. Germline values: CDR1 ENHRY, CDR2 SYGVKD. Study results and caveats: Expanded thyroid clonotypes (above 0.001) were mostly also found in blood.

Sequenced sample: peripheral blood or thyroid tissue (not recorded which). This clonotype was obtained from an adult woman with Graves' disease, either hyperthyroidism or ophthalmopathy (not recorded which). This chain links TRBV10-3 with TRBJ1-6; perhaps TRBD1 as D (6 bases). The DNA of the CDR3 is TGTGCCACCAGGGACAATATTTTGTCACCCCTCCACTTT. Its translation: CATRDNILSPLHF.